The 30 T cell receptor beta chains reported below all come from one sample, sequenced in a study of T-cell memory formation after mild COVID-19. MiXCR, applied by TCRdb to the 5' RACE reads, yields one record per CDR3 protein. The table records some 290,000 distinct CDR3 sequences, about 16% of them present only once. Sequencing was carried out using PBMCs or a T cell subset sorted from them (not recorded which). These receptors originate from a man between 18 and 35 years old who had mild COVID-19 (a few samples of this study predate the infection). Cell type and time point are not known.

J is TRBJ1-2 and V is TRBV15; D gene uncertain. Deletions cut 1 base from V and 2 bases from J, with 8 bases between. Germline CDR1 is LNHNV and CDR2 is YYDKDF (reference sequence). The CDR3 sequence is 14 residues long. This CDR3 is CATSRAGTNYGYTF. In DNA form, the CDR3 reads TGTGCCACCAGCAGAGCGGGAACCAACTATGGCTACACCTTC.

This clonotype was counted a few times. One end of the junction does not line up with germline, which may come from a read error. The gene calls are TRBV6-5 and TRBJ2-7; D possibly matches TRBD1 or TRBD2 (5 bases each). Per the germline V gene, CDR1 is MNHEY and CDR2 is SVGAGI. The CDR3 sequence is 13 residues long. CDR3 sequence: CGSRRGPGYEQYF. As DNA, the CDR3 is TGTGGCAGCAGACGGGGCCCGGGATACGAGCAGTACTTC.

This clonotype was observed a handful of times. The CDR3 here is CASTPTGELFF. The CDR3 nucleotides are TGTGCCAGCACGCCCACCGGGGAGCTGTTTTTT. The chain couples TRBV12-3 or TRBV12-4 to TRBJ2-2, with D unclear. The length of the CDR3 is 11 residues. V was shortened by 7 bases and J by 4 bases, with 4 bases between the two germline ends.

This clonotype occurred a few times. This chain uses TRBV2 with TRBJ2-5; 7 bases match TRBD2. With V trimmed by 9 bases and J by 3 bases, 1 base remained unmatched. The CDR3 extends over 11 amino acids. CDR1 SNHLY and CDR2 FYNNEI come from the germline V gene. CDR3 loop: CASREEETQYF. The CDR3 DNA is TGTGCCAGTCGGGAGGAAGAGACCCAGTACTTC. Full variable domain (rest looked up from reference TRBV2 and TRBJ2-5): EPEVTQTPSHQVTQMGQEVILRCVPISNHLYFYWYRQILGQKVEFLVSFYNNEISEKSEIFDDQFSVERPDGSNFTLKIRSTKLEDSAMYFCASREEETQYFGPGTRLLVL.

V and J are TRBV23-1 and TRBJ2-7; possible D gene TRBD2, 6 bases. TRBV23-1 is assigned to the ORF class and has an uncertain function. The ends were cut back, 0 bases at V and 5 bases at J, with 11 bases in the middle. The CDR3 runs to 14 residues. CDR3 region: CASSQSWIADEQYV. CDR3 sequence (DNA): TGCGCCAGCAGTCAATCGTGGATAGCGGACGAGCAGTACGTC.

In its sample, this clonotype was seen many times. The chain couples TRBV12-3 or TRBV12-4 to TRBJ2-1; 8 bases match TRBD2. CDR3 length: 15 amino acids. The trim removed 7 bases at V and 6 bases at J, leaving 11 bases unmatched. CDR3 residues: CASTPGGVTLNEQFF. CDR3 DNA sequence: TGTGCCAGCACCCCCGGGGGGGTTACGCTCAATGAGCAGTTCTTC.

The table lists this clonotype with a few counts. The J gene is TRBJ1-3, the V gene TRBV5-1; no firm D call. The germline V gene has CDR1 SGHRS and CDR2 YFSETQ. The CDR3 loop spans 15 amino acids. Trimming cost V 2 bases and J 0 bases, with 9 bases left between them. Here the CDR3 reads CASSFSQVSGNTIYF. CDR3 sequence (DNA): TGCGCCAGCAGCTTTAGTCAGGTCTCTGGAAACACCATATATTTT.

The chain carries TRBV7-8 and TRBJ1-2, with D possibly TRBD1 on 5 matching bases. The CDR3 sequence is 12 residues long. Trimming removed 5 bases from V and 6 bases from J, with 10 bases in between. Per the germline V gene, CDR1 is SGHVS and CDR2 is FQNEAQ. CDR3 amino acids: CASSPRDHGYTF. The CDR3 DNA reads TGTGCCAGCAGCCCCCGGGACCATGGCTACACCTTC.

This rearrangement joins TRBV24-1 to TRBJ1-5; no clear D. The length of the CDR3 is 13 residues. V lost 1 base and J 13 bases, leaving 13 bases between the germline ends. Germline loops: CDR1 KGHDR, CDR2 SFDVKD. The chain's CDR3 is CATSDLNRTPQHF. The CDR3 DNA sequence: TGTGCCACCAGTGATTTAAACCGAACCCCGCAGCATTTT.

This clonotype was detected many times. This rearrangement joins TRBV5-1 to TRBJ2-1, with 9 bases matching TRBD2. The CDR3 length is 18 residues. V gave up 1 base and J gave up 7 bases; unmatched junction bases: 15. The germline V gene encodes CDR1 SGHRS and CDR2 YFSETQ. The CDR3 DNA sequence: TGCGCCAGCAGCTTGACAGGTGGGGCCCTAGCGGGGCCTAATGAGCAGTTCTTC. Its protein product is CASSLTGGALAGPNEQFF.

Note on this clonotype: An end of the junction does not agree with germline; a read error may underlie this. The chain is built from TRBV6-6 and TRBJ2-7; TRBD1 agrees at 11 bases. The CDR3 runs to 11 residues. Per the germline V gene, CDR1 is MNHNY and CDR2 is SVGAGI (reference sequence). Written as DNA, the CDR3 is TGTGCCAGCTCGGCGGGACAGGGGGAACACTTC. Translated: CASSAGQGEHF.

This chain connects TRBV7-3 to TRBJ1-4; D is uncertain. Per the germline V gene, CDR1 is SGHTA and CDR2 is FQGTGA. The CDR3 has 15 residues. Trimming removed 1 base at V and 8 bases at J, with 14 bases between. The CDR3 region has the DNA TGTGCCAGCAGCTTAAGGGCCTCCGAGGGAGAAAAACTGTTTTTT. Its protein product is CASSLRASEGEKLFF.

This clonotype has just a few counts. The CDR3 DNA reads as TGTGCCAGCAGCTTAGCACCGCAAAGGGAGCAGTTCTTC. Its translation: CASSLAPQREQFF. This rearrangement joins TRBV11-3 to TRBJ2-1; no definite D call. Looked up from germline, CDR1 is SGHNT and CDR2 is YENEEA. The CDR3 spans 13 residues. Trimming pared 1 base from V and 10 bases from J, leaving 11 bases between.

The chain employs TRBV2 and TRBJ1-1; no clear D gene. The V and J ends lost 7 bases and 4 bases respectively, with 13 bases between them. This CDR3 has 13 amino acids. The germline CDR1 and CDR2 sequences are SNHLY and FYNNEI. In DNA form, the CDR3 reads TGTGCCAGCAATACCGGTGGCAGCACTGAAGCTTTCTTT. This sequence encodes CASNTGGSTEAFF.

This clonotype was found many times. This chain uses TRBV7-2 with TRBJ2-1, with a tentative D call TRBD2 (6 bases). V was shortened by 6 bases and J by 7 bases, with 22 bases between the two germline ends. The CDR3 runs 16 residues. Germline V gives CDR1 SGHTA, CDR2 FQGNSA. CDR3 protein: CASSPGGRGLMNEQFF. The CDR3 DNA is TGTGCCAGCAGTCCCGGGGGTAGGGGCCTGATGAATGAGCAGTTCTTC. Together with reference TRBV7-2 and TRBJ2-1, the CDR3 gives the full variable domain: GAGVSQSPSNKVTEKGKDVELRCDPISGHTALYWYRQSLGQGLEFLIYFQGNSAPDKSGLPSDRFSAERTGGSVSTLTIQRTQQEDSAVYLCASSPGGRGLMNEQFFGPGTRLTVL.

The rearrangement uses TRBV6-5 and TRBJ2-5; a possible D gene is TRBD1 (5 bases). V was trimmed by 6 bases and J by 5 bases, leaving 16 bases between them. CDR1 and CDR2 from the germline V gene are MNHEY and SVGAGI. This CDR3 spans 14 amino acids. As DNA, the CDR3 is TGTGCCAGCAGGCTCTCTAGGGGTGGGGAGACCCAGTACTTC. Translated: CASRLSRGGETQYF.

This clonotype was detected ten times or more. Written as DNA, the CDR3 is TGTGCCACCAGCGGGGACTCGTCCTACAATGAGCAGTTCTTC. This sequence encodes CATSGDSSYNEQFF. V gene TRBV15 combines with J gene TRBJ2-1; a weak D match, TRBD2 (6 bases). V shed 5 bases and J shed 1 base, with 9 bases lying between them. Germline V gene data show CDR1 as LNHNV and CDR2 as YYDKDF (reference sequence). The CDR3 extends over 14 amino acids.

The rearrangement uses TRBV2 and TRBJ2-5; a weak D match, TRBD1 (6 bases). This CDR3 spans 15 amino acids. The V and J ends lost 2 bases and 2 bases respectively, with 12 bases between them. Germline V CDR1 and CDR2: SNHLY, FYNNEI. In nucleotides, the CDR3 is TGTGCCAGCAGTGAACGGCAGGGGCGACAAGAGACCCAGTACTTC. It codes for CASSERQGRQETQYF.

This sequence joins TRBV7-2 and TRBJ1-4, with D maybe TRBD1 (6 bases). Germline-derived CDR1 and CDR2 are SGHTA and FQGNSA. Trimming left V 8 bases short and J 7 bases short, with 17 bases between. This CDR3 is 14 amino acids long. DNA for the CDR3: TGTGCCAGCGCAAGGGGGAGGGTGGCTGAAAAACTGTTTTTT. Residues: CASARGRVAEKLFF.

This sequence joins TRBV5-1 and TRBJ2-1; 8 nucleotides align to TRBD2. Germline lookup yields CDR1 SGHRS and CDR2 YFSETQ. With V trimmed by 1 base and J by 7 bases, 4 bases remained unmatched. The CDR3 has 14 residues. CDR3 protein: CASSLSGGENEQFF. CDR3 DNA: TGCGCCAGCAGCTTGAGCGGGGGCGAGAATGAGCAGTTCTTC.

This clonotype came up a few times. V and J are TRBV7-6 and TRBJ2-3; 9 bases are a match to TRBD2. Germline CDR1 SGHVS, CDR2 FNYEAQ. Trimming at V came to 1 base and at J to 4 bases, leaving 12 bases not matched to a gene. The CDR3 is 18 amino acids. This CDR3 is CASSLVLAGAGWADTQYF. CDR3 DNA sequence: TGTGCCAGCAGCTTAGTCTTAGCGGGGGCTGGATGGGCAGATACGCAGTATTTT.

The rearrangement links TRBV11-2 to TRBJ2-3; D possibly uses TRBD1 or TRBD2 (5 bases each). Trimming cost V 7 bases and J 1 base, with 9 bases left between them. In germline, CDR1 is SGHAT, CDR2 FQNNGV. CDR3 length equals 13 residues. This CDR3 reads CASNLGRTDTQYF. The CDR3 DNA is TGTGCCAGCAACCTGGGACGCACAGATACGCAGTATTTT.

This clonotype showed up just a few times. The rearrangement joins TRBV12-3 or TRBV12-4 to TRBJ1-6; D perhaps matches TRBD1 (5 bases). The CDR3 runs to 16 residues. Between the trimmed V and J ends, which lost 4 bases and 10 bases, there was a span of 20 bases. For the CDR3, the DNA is TGTGCCAGCAGTTCCCCCACGGCCAGGGCTCGGTCACCCCTCCACTTT. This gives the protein CASSSPTARARSPLHF.

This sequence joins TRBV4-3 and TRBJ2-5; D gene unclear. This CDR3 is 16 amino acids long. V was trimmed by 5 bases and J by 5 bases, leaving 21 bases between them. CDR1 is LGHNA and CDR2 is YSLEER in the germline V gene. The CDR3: CASSVQRSALPETQYF. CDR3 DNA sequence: TGCGCCAGCAGCGTGCAACGCTCCGCGTTACCGGAGACCCAGTACTTC.

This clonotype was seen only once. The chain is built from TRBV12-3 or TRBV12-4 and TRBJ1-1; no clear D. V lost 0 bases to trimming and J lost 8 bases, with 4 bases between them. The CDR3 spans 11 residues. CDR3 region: CASSLAREAFF. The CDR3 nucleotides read TGTGCCAGCAGTTTAGCCAGAGAAGCTTTCTTT.

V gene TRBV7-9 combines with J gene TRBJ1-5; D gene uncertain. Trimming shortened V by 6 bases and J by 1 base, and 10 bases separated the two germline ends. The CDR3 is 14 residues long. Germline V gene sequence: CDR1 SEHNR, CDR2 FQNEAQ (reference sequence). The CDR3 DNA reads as TGTGCCAGCAGTCAATCGGGAAGCAATCAGCCCCAGCATTTT. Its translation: CASSQSGSNQPQHF.

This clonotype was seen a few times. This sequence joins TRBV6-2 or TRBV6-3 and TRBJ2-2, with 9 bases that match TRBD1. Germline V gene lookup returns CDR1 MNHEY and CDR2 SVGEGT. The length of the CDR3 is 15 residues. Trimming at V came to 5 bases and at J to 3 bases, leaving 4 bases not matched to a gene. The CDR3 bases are TGTGCCAGCAGTCGACAGGGGGTCGACACCGGGGAGCTGTTTTTT. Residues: CASSRQGVDTGELFF.

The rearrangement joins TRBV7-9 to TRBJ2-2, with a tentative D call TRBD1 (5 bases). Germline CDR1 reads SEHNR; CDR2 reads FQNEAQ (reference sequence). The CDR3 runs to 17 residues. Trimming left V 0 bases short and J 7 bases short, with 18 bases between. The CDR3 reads CASSLAGRGSIFGELFF. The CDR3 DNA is TGTGCCAGCAGCTTAGCTGGTAGGGGTTCTATCTTCGGGGAGCTGTTTTTT.

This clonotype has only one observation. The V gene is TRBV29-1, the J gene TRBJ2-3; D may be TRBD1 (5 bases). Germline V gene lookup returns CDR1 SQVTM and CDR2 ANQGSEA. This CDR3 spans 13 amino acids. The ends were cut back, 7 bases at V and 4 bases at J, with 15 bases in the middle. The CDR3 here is CSAGARVADTQYF. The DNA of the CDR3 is TGCAGCGCCGGCGCCAGGGTCGCAGATACGCAGTATTTT.

In DNA, the CDR3 is TGCAGTGCTACCCCCCAGCGGAATCAGCCCCAGCATTTT. Translation gives CSATPQRNQPQHF. The chain employs TRBV20-1 and TRBJ1-5; D gene ambiguous. The CDR3 extends over 13 amino acids. CDR1 and CDR2 (germline): DFQATT, SNEGSKA (reference sequence). Between the trimmed V and J ends, which lost 4 bases and 4 bases, there was a span of 11 bases.